This TCR beta chain is drawn from a study of shared clonotypes between healthy human individuals. Broader study findings: Sharing across a handful of donors was seen in around 5% of naive CD4 clonotypes.

Naive CD8 cells lacked CD45RO and underwent positive selection for CCR7, leaving out terminally differentiated effector memory CD45RA+ cells. To note about this clone: Its antigen is unidentified.

Sequencing used immunoSEQ multiplex PCR; TCRdb keeps in-frame clones, though not all of them. The repertoire holds about 2.1 million clones, with over 85% as singletons. Germline CDR1 reads KGHSH; CDR2 reads LQKENI. The CDR3 runs 15 residues. With V trimmed by 5 bases and J by 4 bases, 6 bases remained unmatched. V usage is TRBV18 and J usage is TRBJ2-5; TRBD2 aligns across 11 bases. The sequenced sample was naive CD8+ T cells from PBMCs. This sequence originates from a man aged 18 to 29 in good health. Some clones in this sample may be carry-over from other donors' samples. The CDR3 nucleotides are TGTGCCAGCTCATCCGGGACTAGCGGTGGAGAGACCCAGTACTTC. It translates to CASSSGTSGGETQYF.